This TCR beta chain was recorded in a study of response to subunit inactivated influenza vaccine. The CDR3 contains 15 residues. The V gene end was trimmed by 1 base and the J gene end by 7 bases; junction bases not matched to a gene: 12. Germline V gene lookup returns CDR1 DFQATT and CDR2 SNEGSKA (reference sequence). One entry per CDR3 protein results from TCRdb running MiXCR on the RT-PCR reads. Of 590,000 or so distinct CDR3 sequences detected, roughly 15% appear once; the ten largest clones hold 7.6%. The receptor's source is a man aged 45-60 years who received an inactivated influenza vaccine. The V call is TRBV20-1, the J call TRBJ2-7, with 8 bases lining up with TRBD2. The sequencing used PBMCs from blood, collected 14 to 15 days before vaccination. This CDR3 is CSARVVGLAGDEQYF. The CDR3 nucleotides are TGCAGTGCTAGAGTAGTAGGACTAGCTGGGGATGAGCAGTACTTC.